These 30 T cell receptor beta chains share one sample of origin, sequenced in a study of CD8 T cells in Susac syndrome. With random hexamers, roughly 0.45 to 1 ug RNA was reverse transcribed. Using its own MiXCR run on the immunoSEQ multiplex PCR reads, TCRdb lists one record per CDR3 protein. The sample shows approximately 110,000 distinct CDR3 sequences, 93% of them seen only once. The specimen sequenced was CD8+ T cells from PBMCs. All receptors derive from a human donor with multiple sclerosis.

This rearrangement joins TRBV12-3 or TRBV12-4 to TRBJ2-5, with 7 bases lining up with TRBD1. The V segment lost 4 bases and the J segment 1 base; nucleotides outside the gene matches: 6. The CDR3 sequence is 15 residues long. The CDR3 spells CASSSPDRPQETQYF. The DNA of the CDR3 is TGTGCCAGCAGTTCCCCGGACAGGCCCCAAGAGACCCAGTACTTC.

This chain links TRBV9 with TRBJ2-7; TRBD2 agrees at 7 bases. Trimming at V came to 0 bases and at J to 5 bases, leaving 5 bases not matched to a gene. Per the germline V gene, CDR1 is SGDLS and CDR2 is YYNGEE. This CDR3 has 14 amino acids. CDR3 amino acids: CASSVGEGINEQYF. In DNA form, the CDR3 reads TGTGCCAGCAGCGTAGGGGAGGGAATCAACGAGCAGTACTTC.

The chain combines TRBV7-3 with TRBJ2-3; perhaps TRBD1 as D (5 bases). CDR3 length: 17 amino acids. Trimming pared 1 base from V and 1 base from J, leaving 15 bases between. The V gene's germline CDR1 is SGHTA and CDR2 FQGTGA. The CDR3 nucleotides are TGTGCCAGCAGCTTAAACCCAGGGTTAACCCGCACAGATACGCAGTATTTT. Amino acid sequence: CASSLNPGLTRTDTQYF.

The chain joins TRBV27 to TRBJ2-7, with D possibly TRBD1 on 5 matching bases. Germline V gives CDR1 MNHEY, CDR2 SMNVEV (reference sequence). Trimming shortened V by 3 bases and J by 5 bases, and 14 bases separated the two germline ends. The CDR3 runs to 14 residues. CDR3: CASSFLTEGDEQYF. For the CDR3, the DNA is TGTGCCAGCAGTTTTCTGACAGAAGGCGACGAGCAGTACTTC.

The sample holds one count of this clonotype. The rearrangement joins TRBV29-1 to TRBJ2-1; no reliable D call. V was clipped by 1 base and J by 4 bases, with 8 bases between them. Germline CDR1 is SQVTM and CDR2 is ANQGSEA. The CDR3 has 13 amino acids. CDR3 nucleotide sequence: TGCAGCGTTGAAGGGCAGCCGTACAATGAGCAGTTCTTC. It specifies CSVEGQPYNEQFF.

This chain uses TRBV5-1 with TRBJ1-1, with TRBD1 identical over 9 bases. The length of the CDR3 is 14 residues. J lost 10 bases, V lost 1 base, and 8 bases had no gene match. Germline V gene sequence: CDR1 SGHRS, CDR2 YFSETQ. The CDR3, as DNA: TGCGCCAGCAGCTTGTACAGGGGGCATATCGGAGCTTTCTTT. It encodes CASSLYRGHIGAFF.

The chain employs TRBV10-1 and TRBJ1-2; D possibly corresponds to TRBD1 (5 bases). This CDR3 has 15 amino acids. Germline CDR1 WNHNN, CDR2 SYGVQD (reference sequence). V was cut by 6 bases and J by 8 bases, with 22 bases left in between. CDR3 sequence: CASSPLPGLWEGYTF. The CDR3 coding sequence is TGCGCCAGCAGCCCCTTGCCGGGACTTTGGGAGGGCTACACCTTC.

V and J are TRBV4-1 and TRBJ1-5; 7 bases agree with TRBD1. CDR1 MGHRA and CDR2 YSYEKL come from the germline V gene. This CDR3 contains 15 residues. V shed 0 bases, J shed 7 bases, and the junction held 6 bases outside the gene matches. The CDR3 nucleotides read TGCGCCAGCAGCCAAGATCAGGGGGGAAACCAGCCCCAGCATTTT. Residues: CASSQDQGGNQPQHF.

V and J are TRBV7-9 and TRBJ2-7, with D tentatively TRBD1 (5 bases). The CDR3 length is 13 residues. Germline-derived CDR1 and CDR2 are SEHNR and FQNEAQ (reference sequence). Deletions cut 3 bases from V and 4 bases from J, with 10 bases between. CDR3 region: CASSFPTDYEQYF. DNA of the CDR3: TGTGCCAGCAGCTTTCCGACAGATTACGAGCAGTACTTC.

The chain carries TRBV7-9 and TRBJ1-4; D uncertain. Germline CDR1 SEHNR, CDR2 FQNEAQ (reference sequence). V was shortened by 0 bases and J by 11 bases, with 19 bases between the two germline ends. The CDR3 covers 16 residues. CDR3 DNA sequence: TGTGCCAGCAGCTTAGCCGAACTTGGCTCCGAGGTGAAACTGTTTTTT. Residues: CASSLAELGSEVKLFF.

This CDR3 is CASSSQNSILAKNIQYF. The CDR3 DNA sequence: TGTGCCAGCAGCAGCCAAAACTCGATACTAGCCAAAAACATTCAGTACTTC. The V and J genes are TRBV21-1 and TRBJ2-4. TRBV21-1 constitutes a pseudogene. The CDR3 extends over 17 amino acids.

Remarks on this clonotype: The junction departs from the called germline gene at one end, perhaps through a read error. V is TRBV7-7 and J is TRBJ2-1; D tentatively fits TRBD1 or TRBD2 (5 bases each). This CDR3 is built from 14 residues. CDR1 and CDR2 from the germline V gene are SSHAT and FNYEAQ (reference sequence). CDR3 region: CASSSRGDYNEQFF. The CDR3 DNA reads as TGTGCTAGCAGCTCCAGAGGGGACTACAATGAGCAGTTCTTC.

This sequence joins TRBV7-9 and TRBJ2-1; the D gene is possibly TRBD1 (6 bases). From germline, CDR1 is SEHNR and CDR2 FQNEAQ (reference sequence). The V end was cut by 5 bases, the J end by 3 bases, with 14 bases between. This CDR3 spans 15 amino acids. CDR3 bases: TGTGCCAGCAGCACCGGGGACACCAACTACAATGAGCAGTTCTTC. Protein product: CASSTGDTNYNEQFF.

The chain recombines TRBV4-2 with TRBJ2-4; 12 bases align to TRBD2. CDR1 is LGHNA, CDR2 YNFKEQ, per germline. The CDR3 loop spans 17 amino acids. Trimming cost V 1 base and J 4 bases; bases outside gene matches: 5. The CDR3 DNA sequence: TGTGCCAGCAGCCAAGGACTAGCGGGGGCCTTGAAAAACATTCAGTACTTC. Translating gives CASSQGLAGALKNIQYF.

The V call is TRBV2, the J call TRBJ2-3, with D unclear. The CDR3 sequence is 14 residues long. The germline V gene encodes CDR1 SNHLY and CDR2 FYNNEI. The V end lost 4 bases, the J end lost 2 bases, and 10 bases lay between the germline ends. The CDR3 nucleotides read TGTGCCAGCAGTGGGATCGCGTTCACAGATACGCAGTATTTT. As protein: CASSGIAFTDTQYF.

The chain uses TRBV13 and TRBJ2-4; 11 bases line up with TRBD2. V gave up 3 bases and J gave up 4 bases; unmatched junction bases: 2. The CDR3 consists of 15 residues. Germline lookup yields CDR1 PRHDT and CDR2 FYEKMQ (reference sequence). As DNA, the CDR3 is TGTGCCAGCAGCTTTCGACTAGCGGGGAAAAACATTCAGTACTTC. Translated: CASSFRLAGKNIQYF.

The chain links TRBV5-5 to TRBJ1-1; 12 nucleotides line up with TRBD1. The CDR3 extends over 15 amino acids. With 0 bases clipped from V and 7 bases from J, the junction kept 4 bases outside the gene matches. CDR1 SGHKS and CDR2 YYEKEE come from the germline V gene (reference sequence). As DNA, the CDR3 is TGTGCCAGCAGCTTGGTCGGGACAGGGGGCGGTGAAGCTTTCTTT. Protein sequence: CASSLVGTGGGEAFF.

This clonotype has just one count. The V gene is TRBV29-1, the J gene TRBJ2-7, with D tentatively TRBD1 (6 bases). Germline-derived CDR1 and CDR2 are SQVTM and ANQGSEA. V was cut by 2 bases and J by 2 bases, with 7 bases left in between. This CDR3 region has 12 residues. The CDR3 DNA follows: TGCAGCGTTGAAAACAGGGCCTACGAGCAGTACTTC. Protein: CSVENRAYEQYF.

CDR3 sequence: CASSLGLAGAWKTQYF. The DNA of the CDR3 is TGCGCCAGCAGCCTCGGACTAGCGGGAGCGTGGAAGACCCAGTACTTC. The J gene is TRBJ2-5, the V gene TRBV4-1; TRBD2 aligns across 13 bases. Germline trimming cut 4 bases from V and 6 bases from J; bases unmatched to any gene: 8. Germline CDR1 and CDR2: MGHRA and YSYEKL. The CDR3 totals 16 residues.

The chain carries TRBV3-1 and TRBJ1-2; D remains ambiguous. From germline, CDR1 is LGHDT and CDR2 YNNKEL (reference sequence). Trimming pared 1 base from V and 1 base from J, leaving 7 bases between. The CDR3 covers 14 residues. The DNA of the CDR3 is TGTGCCAGCAGCCAAGCCACCTATAACTATGGCTACACCTTC. It yields the protein CASSQATYNYGYTF.

This rearrangement joins TRBV19 to TRBJ1-1, with no clear D. CDR1 and CDR2 (germline): LNHDA, SQIVND (reference sequence). Trimming stripped 8 bases from V and 2 bases from J, with 15 bases between. This CDR3 has 14 residues. The CDR3 DNA reads as TGTGCCAGTTCCCTCCTGTCAGAAAACACTGAAGCTTTCTTT. Residues: CASSLLSENTEAFF.

This chain links TRBV20-1 with TRBJ2-3; D gene ambiguous. The CDR3 loop spans 13 amino acids. Germline lookup yields CDR1 DFQATT and CDR2 SNEGSKA (reference sequence). The V end was cut by 1 base, the J end by 1 base, with 6 bases between. In nucleotides, the CDR3 is TGCAGTGCTAGAGTAATGGGCACAGATACGCAGTATTTT. This translates into CSARVMGTDTQYF.

The rearrangement links TRBV30 to TRBJ1-5, with 9 bases that match TRBD1. CDR3 length: 14 amino acids. With 1 base clipped from V and 9 bases from J, the junction kept 7 bases outside the gene matches. The germline CDR1 and CDR2 sequences are GTSNPN and SVGIG (reference sequence). CDR3 coding DNA: TGTGCCTGGAGTGCGGGACAGGGTTCGGGGCCCCAGCATTTT. Translated: CAWSAGQGSGPQHF.

The chain combines TRBV20-1 with TRBJ1-2; D is uncertain. The V gene lost 0 bases and the J gene lost 0 bases, with 11 bases spanning the gap. CDR1 and CDR2 (germline): DFQATT, SNEGSKA (reference sequence). This CDR3 has 15 amino acids. CDR3 protein: CSARDNRATNYGYTF. The CDR3 bases are TGCAGTGCTAGAGATAATCGGGCCACTAACTATGGCTACACCTTC.

The V gene is TRBV11-2, the J gene TRBJ1-1; D is perhaps TRBD1 (5 bases). Germline V gene sequence: CDR1 SGHAT, CDR2 FQNNGV. The CDR3 spans 14 residues. Trimming removed 5 bases at V and 5 bases at J, with 15 bases between. CDR3 region: CASSKGRGGTEAFF. Here the CDR3 DNA reads TGTGCCAGCAGCAAGGGACGGGGCGGGACTGAAGCTTTCTTT.

The rearrangement joins TRBV6-5 to TRBJ1-3; 7 bases align to TRBD1. The germline V gene has CDR1 MNHEY and CDR2 SVGAGI. After removal of 2 bases from V and 2 bases from J, the junction contained 3 bases not matched to a gene. The CDR3 extends over 15 amino acids. The CDR3 is CASSYGQGAGNTIYF. CDR3 DNA: TGTGCCAGCAGTTACGGGCAGGGGGCTGGAAACACCATATATTTT.

CDR3 in amino acids: CASIGGGYEQYF. The CDR3 bases are TGTGCCAGCATCGGGGGGGGATACGAGCAGTACTTC. The chain is built from TRBV7-9 and TRBJ2-7; 8 positions match TRBD2. This CDR3 contains 12 residues. The trim removed 7 bases at V and 4 bases at J, leaving 3 bases unmatched. In germline, CDR1 is SEHNR, CDR2 FQNEAQ (reference sequence).

V is TRBV9 and J is TRBJ2-3; 7 bases line up with TRBD1. The V gene's germline CDR1 is SGDLS and CDR2 YYNGEE. Trimming removed 3 bases from V and 4 bases from J; junction bases left unmatched: 2. CDR3 length: 13 residues. The CDR3 spells CASSGGGADTQYF. DNA for the CDR3: TGTGCCAGCAGCGGAGGGGGCGCAGATACGCAGTATTTT.

There are a few counts of this clonotype. This sequence joins TRBV27 and TRBJ2-1, with TRBD2 matching over 9 bases. The V gene's germline CDR1 is MNHEY and CDR2 SMNVEV (reference sequence). This CDR3 region has 14 residues. With 6 bases clipped from V and 0 bases from J, the junction kept 0 bases outside the gene matches. The CDR3 spells CASRRGGSYNEQFF. The CDR3 nucleotides read TGTGCCAGCAGGCGGGGGGGCTCCTACAATGAGCAGTTCTTC.

The chain has TRBV20-1 and TRBJ2-1, with D hard to call. Trimming stripped 4 bases from V and 5 bases from J, with 15 bases between. The CDR3 length is 14 residues. The germline CDR1 and CDR2 sequences are DFQATT and SNEGSKA (reference sequence). CDR3 sequence (DNA): TGCAGTGCTAAGATCGCCCTCCGGGACAATGAGCAGTTCTTC. It specifies CSAKIALRDNEQFF.